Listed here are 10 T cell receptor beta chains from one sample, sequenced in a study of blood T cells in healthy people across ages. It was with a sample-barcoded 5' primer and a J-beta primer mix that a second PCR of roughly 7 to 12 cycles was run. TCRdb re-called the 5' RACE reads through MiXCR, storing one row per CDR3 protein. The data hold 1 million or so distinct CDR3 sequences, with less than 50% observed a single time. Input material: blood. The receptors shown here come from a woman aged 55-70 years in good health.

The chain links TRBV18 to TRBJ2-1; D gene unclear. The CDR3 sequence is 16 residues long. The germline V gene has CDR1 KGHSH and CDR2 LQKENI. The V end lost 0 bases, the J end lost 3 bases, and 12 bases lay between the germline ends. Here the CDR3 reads CASSPPVGSFYNEQFF. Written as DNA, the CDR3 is TGTGCCAGCTCACCACCGGTTGGCAGCTTCTACAATGAGCAGTTCTTC.

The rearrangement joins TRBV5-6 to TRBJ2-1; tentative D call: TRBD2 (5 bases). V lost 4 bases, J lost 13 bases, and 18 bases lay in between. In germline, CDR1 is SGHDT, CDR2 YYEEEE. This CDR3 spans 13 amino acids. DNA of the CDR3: TGTGCCAGCAGCGCCGGACTTCAAAAGACCCAGTTCTTC. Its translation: CASSAGLQKTQFF.

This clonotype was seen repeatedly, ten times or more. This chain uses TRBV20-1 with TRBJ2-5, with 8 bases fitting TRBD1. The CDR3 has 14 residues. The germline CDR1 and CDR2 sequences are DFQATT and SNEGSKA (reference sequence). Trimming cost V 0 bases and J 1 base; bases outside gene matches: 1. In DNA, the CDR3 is TGCAGTGCTAGAGACGGACAGGGCCAAGAGACCCAGTACTTC. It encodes CSARDGQGQETQYF.

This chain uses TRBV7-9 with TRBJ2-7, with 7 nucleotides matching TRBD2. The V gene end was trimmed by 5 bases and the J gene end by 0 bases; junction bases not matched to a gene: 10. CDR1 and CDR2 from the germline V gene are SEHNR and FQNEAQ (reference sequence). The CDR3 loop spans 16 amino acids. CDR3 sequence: CASSDPGLLSSYEQYF. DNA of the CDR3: TGTGCCAGCAGCGACCCGGGACTACTGAGCTCCTACGAGCAGTACTTC.

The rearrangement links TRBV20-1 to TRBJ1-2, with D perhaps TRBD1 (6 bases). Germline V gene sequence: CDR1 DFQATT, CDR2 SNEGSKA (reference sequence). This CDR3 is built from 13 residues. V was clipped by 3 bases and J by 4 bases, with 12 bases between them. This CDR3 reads CSAREEQGYGYTF. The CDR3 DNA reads TGCAGTGCTAGGGAGGAACAGGGCTATGGCTACACCTTC.

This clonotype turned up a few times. CDR3 amino acids: CASSETSGSNEQFF. Written as DNA, the CDR3 is TGCGCCAGCAGTGAGACTAGCGGTAGCAATGAGCAGTTCTTC. The rearrangement links TRBV10-1 to TRBJ2-1; 8 nucleotides match TRBD2. The CDR3 length is 14 residues. V was clipped by 2 bases and J by 6 bases; unmatched bases: 3. The germline gives CDR1 WNHNN, CDR2 SYGVQD (reference sequence).

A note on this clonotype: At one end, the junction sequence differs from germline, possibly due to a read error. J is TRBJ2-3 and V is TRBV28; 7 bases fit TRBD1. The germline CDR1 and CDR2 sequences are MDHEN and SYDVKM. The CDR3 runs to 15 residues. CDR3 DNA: TGTGCCCGCAGCCCCAGAACAGGGGAAGAAGGTACGCAGTATTTT. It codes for CARSPRTGEEGTQYF.

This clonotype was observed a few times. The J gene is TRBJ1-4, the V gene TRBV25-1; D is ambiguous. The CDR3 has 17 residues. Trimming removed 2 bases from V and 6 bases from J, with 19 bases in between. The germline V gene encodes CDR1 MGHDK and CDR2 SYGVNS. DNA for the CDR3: TGTGCCAGCAGTGAACTGGGGTTGGGGTCGCAGGATGAAAAACTGTTTTTT. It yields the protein CASSELGLGSQDEKLFF.

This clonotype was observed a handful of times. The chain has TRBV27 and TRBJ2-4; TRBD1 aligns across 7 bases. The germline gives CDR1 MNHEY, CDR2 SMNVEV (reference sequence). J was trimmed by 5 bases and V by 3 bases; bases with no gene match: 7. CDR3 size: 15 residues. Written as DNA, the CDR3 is TGTGCCAGCAGTTTTCAGGGGGAGATCCAAAACATTCAGTACTTC. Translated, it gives CASSFQGEIQNIQYF.

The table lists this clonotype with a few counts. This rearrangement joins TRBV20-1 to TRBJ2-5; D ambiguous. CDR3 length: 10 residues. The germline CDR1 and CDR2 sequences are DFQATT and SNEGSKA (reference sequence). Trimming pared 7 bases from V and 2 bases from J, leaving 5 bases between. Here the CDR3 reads CSVKQETQYF. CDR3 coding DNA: TGCAGTGTAAAACAAGAGACCCAGTACTTC.